The text below deals with one T cell receptor (beta chain). Libraries were prepared by immunoSEQ multiplex PCR; TCRdb keeps only in-frame clonotypes and omits some of them. The repertoire includes 1 million to 1.3 million clones, roughly 74% of them detected once, and roughly 0.61% sits in the top ten. The donors, healthy adults who were HIV-negative, had experienced no recent acute infections or vaccinations. The data originate from a study of shared clonotypes between healthy human individuals. The TCR was taken from a young man in good health. Some clones in this sample may be carry-over from other donors' samples. Sample: memory CD4+ T cells from PBMCs. Subset specified: CD45RA-negative fraction.

The CDR3 bases are TGTGCCAGCAGCAACCCTAGAGACAGGAGCTACGAGCAGTACTTC. It codes for CASSNPRDRSYEQYF. V usage is TRBV21-1 and J usage is TRBJ2-7; the table's D call, TRBD1, was not checked against the DNA. TRBV21-1 is marked as a pseudogene. This CDR3 is built from 15 residues.